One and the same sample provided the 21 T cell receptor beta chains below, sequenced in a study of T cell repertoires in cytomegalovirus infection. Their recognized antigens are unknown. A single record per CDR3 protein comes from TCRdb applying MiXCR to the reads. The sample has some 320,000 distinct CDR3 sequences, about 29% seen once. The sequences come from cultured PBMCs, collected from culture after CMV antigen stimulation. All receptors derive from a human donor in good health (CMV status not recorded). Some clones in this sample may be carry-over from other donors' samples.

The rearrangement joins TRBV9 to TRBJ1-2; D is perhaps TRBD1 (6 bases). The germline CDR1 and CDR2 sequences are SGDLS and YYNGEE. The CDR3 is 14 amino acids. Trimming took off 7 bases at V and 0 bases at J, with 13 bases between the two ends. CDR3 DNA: TGTGCCAGCGCCGGGACAAGGCCTAACTATGGCTACACCTTC. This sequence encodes CASAGTRPNYGYTF.

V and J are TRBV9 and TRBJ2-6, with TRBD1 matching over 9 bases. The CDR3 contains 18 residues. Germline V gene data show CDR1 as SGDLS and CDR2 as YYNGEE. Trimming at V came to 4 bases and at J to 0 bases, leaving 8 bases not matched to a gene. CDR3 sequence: CASSPGTGYISGANVLTF. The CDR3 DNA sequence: TGTGCCAGCAGCCCCGGGACAGGGTACATCTCTGGGGCCAACGTCCTGACTTTC.

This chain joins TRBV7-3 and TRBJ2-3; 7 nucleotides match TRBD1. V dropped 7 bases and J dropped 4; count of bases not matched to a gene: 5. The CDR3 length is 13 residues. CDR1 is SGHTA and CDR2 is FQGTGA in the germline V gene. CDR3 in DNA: TGTGCCAGCAAAGGGGGCAGATCAGATACGCAGTATTTT. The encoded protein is CASKGGRSDTQYF. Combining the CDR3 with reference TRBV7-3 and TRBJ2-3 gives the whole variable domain GAGVSQTPSNKVTEKGKYVELRCDPISGHTALYWYRQSLGQGPEFLIYFQGTGAADDSGLPNDRFFAVRPEGSVSTLKIQRTERGDSAVYLCASKGGRSDTQYFGPGTRLTVL.

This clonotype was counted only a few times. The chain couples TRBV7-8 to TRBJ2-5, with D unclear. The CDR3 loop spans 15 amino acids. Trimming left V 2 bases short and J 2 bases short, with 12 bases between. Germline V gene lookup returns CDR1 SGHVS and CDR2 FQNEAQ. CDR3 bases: TGTGCCAGCAGCTTACTTATTGACAAACAAGAGACCCAGTACTTC. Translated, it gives CASSLLIDKQETQYF. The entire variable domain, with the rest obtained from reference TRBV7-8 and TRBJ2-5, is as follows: GAGVSQSPRYKVAKRGQDVALRCDPISGHVSLFWYQQALGQGPEFLTYFQNEAQLDKSGLPSDRFFAERPEGSVSTLKIQRTQQEDSAVYLCASSLLIDKQETQYFGPGTRLLVL.

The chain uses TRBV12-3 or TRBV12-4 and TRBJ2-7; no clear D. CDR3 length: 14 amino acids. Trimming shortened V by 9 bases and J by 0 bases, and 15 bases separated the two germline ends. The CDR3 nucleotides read TGTGCCAGTACTGTAGAGGCAAGCTCCTACGAGCAGTACTTC. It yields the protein CASTVEASSYEQYF.

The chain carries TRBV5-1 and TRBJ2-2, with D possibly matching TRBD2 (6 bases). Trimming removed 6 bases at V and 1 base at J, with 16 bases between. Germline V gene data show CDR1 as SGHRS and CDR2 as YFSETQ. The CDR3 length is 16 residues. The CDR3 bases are TGCGCCAGCACCCCGGGGGAGCCCGTGAACACCGGGGAGCTGTTTTTT. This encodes CASTPGEPVNTGELFF.

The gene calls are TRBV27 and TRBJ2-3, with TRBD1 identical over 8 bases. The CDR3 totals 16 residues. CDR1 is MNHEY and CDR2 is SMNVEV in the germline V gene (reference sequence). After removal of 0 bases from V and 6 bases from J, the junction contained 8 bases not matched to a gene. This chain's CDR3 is CASSLSTGDITDTQYF. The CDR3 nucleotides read TGTGCCAGCAGTTTATCGACAGGGGACATAACGGATACGCAGTATTTT.

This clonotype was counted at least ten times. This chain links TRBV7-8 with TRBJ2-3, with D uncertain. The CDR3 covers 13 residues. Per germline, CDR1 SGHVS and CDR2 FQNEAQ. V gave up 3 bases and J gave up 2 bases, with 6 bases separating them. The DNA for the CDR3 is TGTGCCAGCAGCTTTGGTAACACAGATACGCAGTATTTT. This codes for CASSFGNTDTQYF. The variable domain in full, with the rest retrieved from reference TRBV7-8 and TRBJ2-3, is GAGVSQSPRYKVAKRGQDVALRCDPISGHVSLFWYQQALGQGPEFLTYFQNEAQLDKSGLPSDRFFAERPEGSVSTLKIQRTQQEDSAVYLCASSFGNTDTQYFGPGTRLTVL.

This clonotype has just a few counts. CDR3 residues: CASSFRTNEKLFF. In DNA form, the CDR3 reads TGTGCCAGCAGTTTTCGGACTAATGAAAAACTGTTTTTT. The chain has TRBV28 and TRBJ1-4; D gene ambiguous. Germline assignment: CDR1 MDHEN and CDR2 SYDVKM. The CDR3 sequence is 13 residues long. Trimming shortened V by 3 bases and J by 2 bases, and 4 bases separated the two germline ends.

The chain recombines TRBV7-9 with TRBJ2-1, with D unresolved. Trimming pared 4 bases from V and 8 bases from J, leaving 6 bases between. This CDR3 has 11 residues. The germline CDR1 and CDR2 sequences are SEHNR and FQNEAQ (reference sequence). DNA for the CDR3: TGTGCCAGCAGCTCCGAGTATGAGCAGTTCTTC. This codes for CASSSEYEQFF.

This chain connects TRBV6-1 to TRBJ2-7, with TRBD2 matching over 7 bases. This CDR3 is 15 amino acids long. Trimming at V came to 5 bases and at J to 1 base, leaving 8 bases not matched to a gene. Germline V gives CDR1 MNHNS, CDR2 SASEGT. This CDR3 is CASSYSGLVSYEQYF. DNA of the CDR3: TGTGCCAGCAGTTATTCTGGACTAGTTTCCTACGAGCAGTACTTC.

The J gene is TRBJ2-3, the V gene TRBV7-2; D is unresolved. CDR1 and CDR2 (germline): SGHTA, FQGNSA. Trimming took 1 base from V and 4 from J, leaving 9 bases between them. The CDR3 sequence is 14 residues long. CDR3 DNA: TGTGCCAGCAGCTTAGTTGGTGGCTCAGATACGCAGTATTTT. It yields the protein CASSLVGGSDTQYF.

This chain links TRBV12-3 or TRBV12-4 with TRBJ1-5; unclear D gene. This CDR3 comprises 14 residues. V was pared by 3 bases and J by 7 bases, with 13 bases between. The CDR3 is CASSFSEGRQPQHF. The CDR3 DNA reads TGTGCCAGCAGTTTTTCGGAGGGCCGACAGCCCCAGCATTTT.

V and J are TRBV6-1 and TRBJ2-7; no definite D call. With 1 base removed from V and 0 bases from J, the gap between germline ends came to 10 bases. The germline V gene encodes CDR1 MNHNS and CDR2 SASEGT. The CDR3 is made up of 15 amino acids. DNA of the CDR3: TGTGCCAGCAGTGAAGGCGGCGTCGGCTCCTACGAGCAGTACTTC. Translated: CASSEGGVGSYEQYF.

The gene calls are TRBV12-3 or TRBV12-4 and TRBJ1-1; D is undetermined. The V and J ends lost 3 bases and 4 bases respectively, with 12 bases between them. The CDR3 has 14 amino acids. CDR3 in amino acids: CASSFLSEGTEAFF. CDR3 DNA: TGTGCCAGCAGTTTCCTGAGCGAAGGCACTGAAGCTTTCTTT.

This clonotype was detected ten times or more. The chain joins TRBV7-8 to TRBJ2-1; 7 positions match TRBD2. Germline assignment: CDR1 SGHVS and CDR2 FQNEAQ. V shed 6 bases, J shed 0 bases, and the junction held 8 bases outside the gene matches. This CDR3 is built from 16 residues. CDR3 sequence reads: CASRSTSASSYNEQFF. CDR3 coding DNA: TGTGCCAGCAGATCTACTAGCGCGAGCTCCTACAATGAGCAGTTCTTC.

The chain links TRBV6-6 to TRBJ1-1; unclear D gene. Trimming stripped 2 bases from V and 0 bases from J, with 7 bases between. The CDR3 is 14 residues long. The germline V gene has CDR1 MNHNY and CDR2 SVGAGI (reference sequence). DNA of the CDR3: TGTGCCAGCAGTTACACACAGATGAACACTGAAGCTTTCTTT. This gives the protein CASSYTQMNTEAFF.

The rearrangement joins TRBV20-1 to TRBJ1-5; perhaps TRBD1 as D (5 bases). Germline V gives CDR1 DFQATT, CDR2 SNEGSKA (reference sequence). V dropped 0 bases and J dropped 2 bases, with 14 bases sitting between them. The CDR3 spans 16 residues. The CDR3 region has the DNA TGCAGTGCTAGAGATGCGTCCCAGGGCGGCAATCAGCCCCAGCATTTT. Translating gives CSARDASQGGNQPQHF.

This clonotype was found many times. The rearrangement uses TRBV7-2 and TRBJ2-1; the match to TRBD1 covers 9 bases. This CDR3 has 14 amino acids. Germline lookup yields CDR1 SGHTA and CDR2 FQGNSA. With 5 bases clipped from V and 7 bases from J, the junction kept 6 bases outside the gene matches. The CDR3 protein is CASSRDRGGNEQFF. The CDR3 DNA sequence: TGTGCCAGCAGCCGCGACAGGGGGGGGAATGAGCAGTTCTTC.

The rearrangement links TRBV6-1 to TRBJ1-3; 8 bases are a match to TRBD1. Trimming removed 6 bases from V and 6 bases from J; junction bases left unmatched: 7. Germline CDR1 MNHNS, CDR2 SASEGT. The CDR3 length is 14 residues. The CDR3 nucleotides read TGTGCCAGCAGCCGAGGACAGGGACCAAACACCATATATTTT. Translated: CASSRGQGPNTIYF.

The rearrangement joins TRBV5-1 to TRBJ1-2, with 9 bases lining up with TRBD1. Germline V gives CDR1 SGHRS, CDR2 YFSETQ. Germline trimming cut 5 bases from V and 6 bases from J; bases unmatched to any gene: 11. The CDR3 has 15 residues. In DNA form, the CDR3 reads TGCGCCAGCAGACAAGGACAGGGGAGAGGAGATGGCTACACCTTC. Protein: CASRQGQGRGDGYTF.